This passage covers 7 T cell receptor beta chains from one sample sequenced in a study of OX40 agonist ivuxolimab in advanced cancers. Repertoires were generated with immunoSEQ multiplex PCR, while TCRdb's copy carries only in-frame clones and drops some. Of 77,000 or so clones in the sample, roughly 78% were seen once. The specimen comprised CD4+ or CD8+ T cells sorted from blood, sampled in a trial of the OX40 agonist ivuxolimab. The receptor source for this set is an adult with an advanced solid tumor such as melanoma, head and neck, liver or kidney cancer.

This chain joins TRBV7-6 and TRBJ2-5; D possibly corresponds to TRBD2 (5 bases). CDR1 is SGHVS, CDR2 FNYEAQ, per germline. The V and J ends lost 1 base and 6 bases respectively, with 12 bases between them. CDR3 length: 14 amino acids. The CDR3 DNA is TGTGCCAGCAGCTTAGGGCAAGCCGGGAAGACCCAGTACTTC. Protein product: CASSLGQAGKTQYF.

This rearrangement joins TRBV7-2 to TRBJ2-7; 9 bases are shared with TRBD1. V gave up 2 bases and J gave up 4 bases; unmatched junction bases: 12. This CDR3 comprises 17 residues. CDR1 is SGHTA, CDR2 FQGNSA, per germline. CDR3 protein: CASSLSTTGGYLYEQYF. The CDR3 DNA reads TGTGCCAGCAGCTTATCTACGACAGGGGGGTATCTTTACGAGCAGTACTTC.

This sequence joins TRBV10-2 and TRBJ2-7; the D is unclear. V was clipped by 2 bases and J by 3 bases, with 2 bases between them. Per the germline V gene, CDR1 is WSHSY and CDR2 is SAAADI. This CDR3 comprises 11 residues. CDR3 nucleotide sequence: TGCGCCAGCAGTGAGGACTACGAGCAGTACTTC. As protein: CASSEDYEQYF.

In this sample, this clone turned up once. The chain uses TRBV27 and TRBJ1-3, with no clear D. The V end was cut by 6 bases, the J end by 0 bases, with 9 bases between. Germline V gives CDR1 MNHEY, CDR2 SMNVEV (reference sequence). This CDR3 has 14 residues. The CDR3 loop reads CASSRASSGNTIYF. For the CDR3, the DNA is TGTGCCAGCAGCCGAGCGAGCTCTGGAAACACCATATATTTT.

This clone was observed once. The rearrangement links TRBV11-3 to TRBJ2-7; 14 bases agree with TRBD2. V dropped 5 bases and J dropped 3; count of bases not matched to a gene: 3. This CDR3 comprises 15 residues. The V gene's germline CDR1 is SGHNT and CDR2 YENEEA. This CDR3 is CASSTGLAGDYEQYF. DNA for the CDR3: TGTGCCAGCAGCACGGGACTAGCGGGGGACTACGAGCAGTACTTC.

The chain recombines TRBV5-1 with TRBJ2-7; 10 bases are a match to TRBD2. The junction had 24 bases not matched to a gene; V was cut back by 0 bases and J by 3 bases. The CDR3 consists of 22 residues. Germline lookup yields CDR1 SGHRS and CDR2 YFSETQ. CDR3 nucleotides: TGCGCCAGCAGCTTGGCCCCAGGGGGCGGTCTGGCTAGCGGGAGTTTGGGCTACGAGCAGTACTTC. Translating it yields CASSLAPGGGLASGSLGYEQYF.

The rearrangement uses TRBV29-1 and TRBJ2-2; tentative D call: TRBD2 (5 bases). The V gene's germline CDR1 is SQVTM and CDR2 ANQGSEA. The CDR3 length is 15 residues. V was clipped by 7 bases and J by 0 bases, with 15 bases between them. Written as DNA, the CDR3 is TGCAGCGCCGGGATCGGGCAGCCGAACACCGGGGAGCTGTTTTTT. Amino acids: CSAGIGQPNTGELFF.